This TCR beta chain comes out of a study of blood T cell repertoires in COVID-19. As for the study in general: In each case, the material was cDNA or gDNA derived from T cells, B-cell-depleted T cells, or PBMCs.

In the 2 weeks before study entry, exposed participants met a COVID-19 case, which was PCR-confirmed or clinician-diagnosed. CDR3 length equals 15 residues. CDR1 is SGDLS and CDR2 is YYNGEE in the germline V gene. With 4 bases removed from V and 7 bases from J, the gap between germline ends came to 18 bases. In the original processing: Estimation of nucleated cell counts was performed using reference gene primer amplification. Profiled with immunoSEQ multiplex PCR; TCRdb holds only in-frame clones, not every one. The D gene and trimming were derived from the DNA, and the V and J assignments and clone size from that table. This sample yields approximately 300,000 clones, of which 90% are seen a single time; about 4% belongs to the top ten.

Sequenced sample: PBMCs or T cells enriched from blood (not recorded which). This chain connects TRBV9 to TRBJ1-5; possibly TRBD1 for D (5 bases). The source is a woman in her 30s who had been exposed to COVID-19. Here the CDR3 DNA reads TGTGCCAGCAGCCGTACCCGGGGGGACGGGCAGCCCCAGCATTTT. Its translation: CASSRTRGDGQPQHF.